A selection of T cell receptor beta chains follows, all from one sample in a study of prognosis after radiotherapy for stage I lung cancer. TCRdb called the multiplex PCR reads again in MiXCR, with one record for every CDR3 protein. The sample shows around 30,000 distinct CDR3 sequences, approximately 36% of them seen only once. Specimen: PBMCs, collected before or after stereotactic body radiation therapy (not recorded which). The origin of the receptors is a donor over 45 with non-small cell lung cancer. The CDR3 runs from the conserved cysteine through the conserved F or W. A D gene is named only where the DNA matches it firmly. Expanded clones are given a class, and other clones once, few, many or no size at all.

abundance	v_gene	d_gene	j_gene	CDR3aa	CDR3nt
once	TRBV5-1	NA	TRBJ1-2	CASSLSVVQVAGYTF	TGCGCCAGCAGCTTGTCCGTAGTTCAGGTTGCTGGCTACACCTTC
many	TRBV7-2	TRBD2	TRBJ2-7	CASSSWGSGRAFEQYF	TGTGCCAGCAGCTCCTGGGGTAGCGGGAGGGCCTTCGAGCAGTACTTC
many	TRBV7-6	NA	TRBJ2-2	CASSPGVARGTGELFF	TGTGCCAGCAGCCCGGGGGTCGCACGCGGTACCGGGGAGCTGTTTTTT
medium-sized	TRBV12-3/TRBV12-4	NA	TRBJ2-2	CASSGPITNTGELFF	TGTGCCAGCTCCGGGCCGATTACGAACACCGGGGAGCTGTTTTTT
many	TRBV2	NA	TRBJ1-4	CASSDSGHEEKLFF	TGTGCCAGCAGTGACTCAGGGCATGAAGAAAAACTGTTTTTT
medium-sized	TRBV6-1	TRBD1	TRBJ2-7	CASSTDRGWYEQYF	TGTGCCAGCAGTACGGACAGGGGGTGGTACGAGCAGTACTTC
NA	TRBV19	TRBD2	TRBJ2-2	CASSIGTSGGTGELFF	TGTGCCAGTAGTATTGGGACTAGTGGGGGCACCGGGGAGCTGTTTTTT
NA	TRBV6-1	TRBD1	TRBJ2-7	CASWRPVGTGNVISSYEQYF	TGTGCCAGCTGGCGCCCCGTAGGGACAGGTAACGTGATTAGCTCCTACGAGCAGTACTTC
NA	TRBV18	NA	TRBJ2-7	CASSPLTAYEQYF	TGTGCCAGCTCACCGCTGACGGCCTACGAGCAGTACTTC
many	TRBV28	NA	TRBJ1-2	CASSLAQDNYGYTF	TGTGCCAGCAGTTTAGCCCAGGACAACTATGGCTACACCTTC
NA	TRBV30	NA	TRBJ2-2	CAWSEVLSGEGGELFF	TGTGCCTGGAGTGAAGTTCTATCGGGAGAGGGCGGGGAGCTGTTTTTT
many	TRBV6-4	TRBD1	TRBJ1-2	CASSASGGQGYTF	TGTGCCAGCAGTGCCTCAGGGGGCCAGGGCTACACCTTC
NA	TRBV12-3/TRBV12-4	NA	TRBJ1-1	CASSLASALPGTEAFF	TGTGCCAGCAGTTTAGCCTCCGCGCTTCCGGGCACTGAAGCTTTCTTT
NA	TRBV6-1	NA	TRBJ2-3	CASLRTTDTQYF	TGTGCCAGCCTTCGTACCACAGATACGCAGTATTTT
many	TRBV5-1	TRBD1	TRBJ2-5	CASSLWGQQETQYF	TGCGCCAGCAGCTTGTGGGGACAGCAAGAGACCCAGTACTTC
many	TRBV6-5	TRBD2	TRBJ2-7	CASSYSIYGLAGHEQYF	TGTGCCAGCAGTTACTCGATCTACGGACTAGCGGGTCACGAGCAGTACTTC
many	TRBV6-1	NA	TRBJ1-2	CASSDPVPNLGKANYGYTF	TGTGCCAGCAGTGACCCGGTTCCGAATCTTGGAAAAGCTAACTATGGCTACACCTTC
NA	TRBV6-4	NA	TRBJ2-7	CASSRRGVGALEQYF	TGTGCCAGCTCCCGCCGGGGAGTTGGAGCGCTAGAGCAGTACTTC
many	TRBV20-1	TRBD1	TRBJ1-2	CSIGGRTGDMSYGYTF	TGCAGTATAGGGGGGAGGACAGGGGATATGAGCTATGGCTACACCTTC
many	TRBV5-1	NA	TRBJ1-1	CASSLKGDTEAFF	TGCGCCAGCAGCTTAAAGGGGGACACTGAAGCTTTCTTT
NA	TRBV12-3/TRBV12-4	TRBD1	TRBJ2-3	CASSSPHRGQEGTQYF	TGTGCCAGCAGTTCTCCCCACAGGGGTCAAGAGGGTACGCAGTATTTT
many	TRBV29-1	NA	TRBJ2-1	CSVAWDKGQFF	TGCAGCGTTGCCTGGGACAAGGGACAGTTCTTC
many	TRBV30	NA	TRBJ1-2	CAWRNTGYGYTF	TGTGCCTGGAGAAATACAGGATATGGCTACACCTTC
many	TRBV2	NA	TRBJ1-1	CASSVSGVNTEAFF	TGTGCCAGCAGTGTTTCGGGGGTGAACACTGAAGCTTTCTTT
many	TRBV29-1	NA	TRBJ2-5	CSVERGSTTQYF	TGCAGCGTTGAAAGGGGCAGCACTACCCAGTACTTC
many	TRBV19	NA	TRBJ1-1	CASSYRDTEAFF	TGTGCCAGTAGTTACAGGGACACTGAAGCTTTCTTT
many	TRBV27	TRBD1	TRBJ1-2	CASSLSIRGGSYGYTF	TGTGCCAGCAGTTTATCGATCAGGGGGGGGAGCTATGGCTACACCTTC
many	TRBV20-1	NA	TRBJ1-1	CSARVTLRDEAFF	TGCAGTGCTAGAGTTACTCTGAGGGATGAAGCTTTCTTT
many	TRBV4-1	TRBD2	TRBJ2-1	CASSQAGLADEQFF	TGCGCCAGCAGCCAAGCCGGACTAGCAGATGAGCAGTTCTTC
many	TRBV28	NA	TRBJ2-1	CASEGQFNNEQFF	TGTGCCAGCGAGGGGCAGTTTAACAATGAGCAGTTCTTC
many	TRBV29-1	NA	TRBJ2-3	CSVVPPVKGVRATDTQYF	TGCAGCGTTGTTCCCCCCGTAAAGGGGGTGAGAGCCACAGATACGCAGTATTTT
many	TRBV7-9	NA	TRBJ1-1	CASSRERETEAFF	TGTGCCAGCAGCCGAGAAAGGGAGACTGAAGCTTTCTTT
many	TRBV27	NA	TRBJ2-5	CASGQGPYQQETQYF	TGTGCCAGCGGTCAGGGGCCATATCAACAAGAGACCCAGTACTTC
many	TRBV2	TRBD1	TRBJ2-2	CASSEEGQGAAGELFF	TGTGCCAGCAGTGAAGAGGGACAGGGGGCGGCCGGGGAGCTGTTTTTT
NA	TRBV11-2	TRBD2	TRBJ2-2	CASSLLAENTGELFF	TGTGCCAGCAGCTTACTAGCGGAGAACACCGGGGAGCTGTTTTTT
few	TRBV4-1	TRBD2	TRBJ2-5	CASSQEGTGRVGETQYF	TGCGCCAGCAGCCAAGAAGGTACCGGGAGGGTCGGAGAGACCCAGTACTTC
many	TRBV10-3	NA	TRBJ1-6	CATQTRQADSPLHF	TGTGCCACCCAAACCCGACAGGCGGATTCACCCCTCCACTTT
many	TRBV7-6	NA	TRBJ2-7	CASSSFRSEQYF	TGTGCCAGCAGCTCATTTCGGAGCGAGCAGTACTTC
many	TRBV3-1	TRBD1	TRBJ2-7	CASSQRGPYEQYF	TGTGCCAGCAGCCAAAGGGGGCCCTACGAGCAGTACTTC
medium-sized	TRBV12-3/TRBV12-4	NA	TRBJ1-3	CASSRRLGSSNTIYF	TGTGCCAGCAGCCGGCGGCTTGGGTCGAGTAACACCATATATTTT
NA	TRBV2	NA	TRBJ2-1	CASTLGPVVSYNEQFF	TGTGCCAGCACTCTGGGCCCCGTGGTGTCCTACAATGAGCAGTTCTTC
many	TRBV6-5	TRBD2	TRBJ2-5	CASSYPTGTSGGETQYF	TGTGCCAGCAGTTATCCGACAGGGACTAGCGGGGGGGAGACCCAGTACTTC
NA	TRBV30	NA	TRBJ1-5	CAWSVGLEQPPHF	TGTGCCTGGAGTGTAGGTCTGGAGCAGCCCCCGCATTTT
many	TRBV20-1	NA	TRBJ2-5	CSAHSDGAGRETQYF	TGCAGTGCTCATTCCGACGGGGCCGGCAGAGAGACCCAGTACTTC
NA	TRBV6-2/TRBV6-3	NA	TRBJ1-5	CASSVGDGNQPQHF	TGTGCCAGCAGTGTCGGGGACGGAAACCAGCCCCAGCATTTT